This passage covers 22 T cell receptor beta chains from one sample sequenced in a study of blood T cell repertoires in COVID-19. Some clones are missing from TCRdb's copy, which holds only in-frame ones; the method was immunoSEQ multiplex PCR. The table lists some 87,000 clones, around 90% of them singletons. The source material was peripheral blood. These receptors originate from a human donor with COVID-19, enrolled during active disease. The donor label of this sample is uncertain.

V gene TRBV5-5 combines with J gene TRBJ1-1; perhaps TRBD1 as D (6 bases). V lost 0 bases, J lost 3 bases, and 12 bases lay in between. Germline V gene data show CDR1 as SGHKS and CDR2 as YYEKEE (reference sequence). The CDR3 has 15 residues. CDR3 nucleotide sequence: TGTGCCAGCAGCTTGGCCCCAGGGGCTGACACTGAAGCTTTCTTT. Its translation: CASSLAPGADTEAFF.

The V gene is TRBV14, the J gene TRBJ2-1; 7 bases map to TRBD1. Germline loops: CDR1 SGHDN, CDR2 FVKESK. After removal of 0 bases from V and 8 bases from J, the junction contained 10 bases not matched to a gene. This CDR3 comprises 16 residues. The CDR3 nucleotides read TGTGCCAGCAGCCAAGAGGCCAGGGGGTACCTTGATGAGCAGTTCTTC. Protein: CASSQEARGYLDEQFF.

V is TRBV7-8 and J is TRBJ1-2; TRBD1 matches 7 bases. J was trimmed by 0 bases and V by 6 bases; bases with no gene match: 4. The CDR3 has 14 residues. Germline lookup yields CDR1 SGHVS and CDR2 FQNEAQ. The CDR3 region is CASSQTGSNYGYTF. The DNA of the CDR3 is TGTGCCAGCAGTCAGACAGGGTCTAACTATGGCTACACCTTC. Full variable domain (remainder filled in from reference TRBV7-8 and TRBJ1-2): GAGVSQSPRYKVAKRGQDVALRCDPISGHVSLFWYQQALGQGPEFLTYFQNEAQLDKSGLPSDRFFAERPEGSVSTLKIQRTQQEDSAVYLCASSQTGSNYGYTFGSGTRLTVV.

The chain joins TRBV18 to TRBJ2-1; D unresolved. This CDR3 region has 14 residues. The germline V gene encodes CDR1 KGHSH and CDR2 LQKENI. V gave up 3 bases and J gave up 0 bases, with 6 bases separating them. In nucleotides, the CDR3 is TGTGCCAGCTCACCCCCGAGCTCCTACAATGAGCAGTTCTTC. Translation: CASSPPSSYNEQFF.

With regard to this clone: Germline and junction disagree at one end, which may indicate a read error. The chain combines TRBV5-8 with TRBJ2-1; possibly TRBD2 for D (6 bases). The CDR3 is made up of 12 amino acids. The germline gives CDR1 SGHTS, CDR2 YDEGEE. The DNA of the CDR3 is TGTGCCAGCAGCTTGCTTCCGGGAGAAAGGATCTTC. This translates into CASSLLPGERIF.

The V gene is TRBV25-1, the J gene TRBJ1-4; D is perhaps TRBD1 (5 bases). V was clipped by 7 bases and J by 7 bases, with 22 bases between them. Germline V gives CDR1 MGHDK, CDR2 SYGVNS. CDR3 length: 16 residues. The CDR3 nucleotides read TGTGCCAGCAACCGGGTGGTGGCAGGGATGCGTGAAAAACTGTTTTTT. This sequence encodes CASNRVVAGMREKLFF.

The genes are TRBV2 and TRBJ1-6; 8 positions agree with TRBD1. Germline CDR1 is SNHLY and CDR2 is FYNNEI. This CDR3 contains 16 residues. Trimming took 2 bases from V and 5 from J; bases not matched to a gene: 5. This CDR3 reads CASSERRTGNNSPLHF. In DNA, the CDR3 is TGTGCCAGCAGTGAACGGCGGACAGGGAATAATTCACCCCTCCACTTT. Looking up the rest from reference TRBV2 and TRBJ1-6 gives the full variable domain: EPEVTQTPSHQVTQMGQEVILRCVPISNHLYFYWYRQILGQKVEFLVSFYNNEISEKSEIFDDQFSVERPDGSNFTLKIRSTKLEDSAMYFCASSERRTGNNSPLHFGNGTRLTVT.

This clone was seen a few times. The chain is built from TRBV7-3 and TRBJ2-2; 8 nucleotides align to TRBD1. This CDR3 has 15 residues. CDR1 is SGHTA and CDR2 is FQGTGA in the germline V gene. V trimming: 6 bases; J trimming: 1 base; junction bases outside the gene matches: 4. CDR3 sequence (DNA): TGTGCCAGCAGTACCGGGACAGGGAACACCGGGGAGCTGTTTTTT. Translated, it gives CASSTGTGNTGELFF.

The chain uses TRBV9 and TRBJ1-1; TRBD1 matches at 12 bases. Germline V gene data show CDR1 as SGDLS and CDR2 as YYNGEE. The CDR3 runs to 21 residues. V gave up 4 bases and J gave up 1 base; unmatched junction bases: 20. Here the CDR3 reads CASSTSEGQGARSGWNTEAFF. In DNA, the CDR3 is TGTGCCAGCAGCACAAGTGAGGGACAGGGGGCAAGAAGTGGGTGGAACACTGAAGCTTTCTTT.

The genes are TRBV11-3 and TRBJ2-5, with 7 bases identical to TRBD1. The ends lost 0 bases at V and 2 bases at J; junction bases unmatched: 3. Germline CDR1 SGHNT, CDR2 YENEEA. The length of the CDR3 is 15 residues. The CDR3 nucleotides are TGTGCCAGCAGCTTAGACGGACAGGAACAAGAGACCCAGTACTTC. As protein: CASSLDGQEQETQYF.

The chain recombines TRBV28 with TRBJ1-2; no clear D. The CDR3 is 12 amino acids. V lost 4 bases to trimming and J lost 8 bases, with 11 bases between them. Germline assignment: CDR1 MDHEN and CDR2 SYDVKM. The chain's CDR3 is CASSSPLGGYTF. CDR3 DNA: TGTGCCAGCAGTTCCCCCCTAGGCGGCTACACCTTC.

A single count supports this clone. The genes are TRBV2 and TRBJ2-1; a possible D gene is TRBD2 (6 bases). With 3 bases removed from V and 7 bases from J, the gap between germline ends came to 31 bases. Looked up from germline, CDR1 is SNHLY and CDR2 is FYNNEI. The CDR3 is 20 amino acids. CDR3 DNA sequence: TGTGCCAGCAGTGAGTATTCATCTTTCAGTGTGGGAACAGCGGGTAATGAGCAGTTCTTC. This sequence encodes CASSEYSSFSVGTAGNEQFF.

The chain couples TRBV12-3 or TRBV12-4 to TRBJ1-1; the match to TRBD1 covers 7 bases. The CDR3 contains 12 residues. V lost 1 base to trimming and J lost 10 bases; unmatched junction nucleotides: 3. DNA for the CDR3: TGTGCCAGCAGTTTAGGGGACAGTTCAGCTTTCTTT. It yields the protein CASSLGDSSAFF.

This chain uses TRBV5-4 with TRBJ1-2; D may be TRBD1 (5 bases). The ends were cut back, 5 bases at V and 4 bases at J, with 12 bases in the middle. The V gene's germline CDR1 is SGHNT and CDR2 YYREEE (reference sequence). This CDR3 has 13 amino acids. CDR3 nucleotide sequence: TGTGCCAGCAGTACGACAGCACTCTATGGCTACACCTTC. The encoded protein is CASSTTALYGYTF. Full variable domain (remainder filled in from reference TRBV5-4 and TRBJ1-2): ETGVTQSPTHLIKTRGQQVTLRCSSQSGHNTVSWYQQALGQGPQFIFQYYREEENGRGNFPPRFSGLQFPNYSSELNVNALELDDSALYLCASSTTALYGYTFGSGTRLTVV.

In its sample, this clone is medium-sized (0.01 to 0.1%). The genes are TRBV5-1 and TRBJ2-5, with TRBD2 matching over 8 bases. The germline CDR1 and CDR2 sequences are SGHRS and YFSETQ. CDR3 length: 16 residues. Germline trimming cut 4 bases from V and 2 bases from J; bases unmatched to any gene: 10. Here the CDR3 reads CASSVGPTSGQETQYF. The CDR3, as DNA: TGCGCCAGCAGCGTGGGGCCAACTAGCGGACAAGAGACCCAGTACTTC.

The chain carries TRBV2 and TRBJ2-1; D is possibly TRBD1 (5 bases). This CDR3 has 14 residues. Germline V gene sequence: CDR1 SNHLY, CDR2 FYNNEI. V lost 4 bases to trimming and J lost 8 bases, with 15 bases between them. Written as DNA, the CDR3 is TGTGCCAGCAGTGTAGGGGAAGGATGGGATGAGCAGTTCTTC. Residues: CASSVGEGWDEQFF.

The table lists this clone with a count of one. The chain is built from TRBV4-1 and TRBJ2-1, with 9 bases fitting TRBD2. The CDR3 runs to 15 residues. Germline V gives CDR1 MGHRA, CDR2 YSYEKL. V lost 4 bases, J lost 6 bases, and 7 bases stayed unmatched. In DNA form, the CDR3 reads TGCGCCAGCAGCCCCATAGCGGGGGTTCCCAATGAGCAGTTCTTC. The encoded protein is CASSPIAGVPNEQFF.

The chain uses TRBV2 and TRBJ2-7; TRBD1 matches 9 bases. The CDR3 is 15 residues long. Looked up from germline, CDR1 is SNHLY and CDR2 is FYNNEI. V trimming: 9 bases; J trimming: 2 bases; junction bases outside the gene matches: 11. The CDR3 sequence is CARNTWDRAPYEQYF. CDR3 nucleotides: TGTGCCAGGAACACATGGGACAGGGCGCCCTACGAGCAGTACTTC.

This chain links TRBV5-1 with TRBJ2-3; D is uncertain. Germline V CDR1 and CDR2: SGHRS, YFSETQ. The V end was cut by 2 bases, the J end by 2 bases, with 9 bases between. The CDR3 spans 14 residues. CDR3 in amino acids: CASSFPPDTDTQYF. CDR3 DNA sequence: TGCGCCAGCAGCTTTCCTCCAGACACAGATACGCAGTATTTT.

The chain links TRBV27 to TRBJ2-7; TRBD1 matches at 8 bases. V shed 3 bases and J 7 bases; nucleotides not matched to a gene: 11. The CDR3 contains 15 residues. Germline V gene data show CDR1 as MNHEY and CDR2 as SMNVEV (reference sequence). The CDR3 is CASSFSGQGAGEQYF. In DNA, the CDR3 is TGTGCCAGCAGTTTTTCTGGGCAGGGGGCGGGAGAGCAGTACTTC.

DNA for the CDR3: TGTGCCTGGAGTGTACGGGGGTCCGAGACCCAGTACTTC. It is translated as CAWSVRGSETQYF. The chain uses TRBV30 and TRBJ2-5; D may be TRBD2 (6 bases). Between the trimmed V and J ends, which lost 0 bases and 5 bases, there was a span of 10 bases. Germline assignment: CDR1 GTSNPN and CDR2 SVGIG (reference sequence). This CDR3 comprises 13 residues.

The chain has TRBV30 and TRBJ1-2; no definite D call. The CDR3 runs 14 residues. CDR1 GTSNPN and CDR2 SVGIG come from the germline V gene (reference sequence). V was pared by 3 bases and J by 5 bases, with 16 bases between. The CDR3 DNA reads as TGTGCCTGGAGGGCAAAGGGCGGAGGATATGGCTACACCTTC. Amino acid sequence: CAWRAKGGGYGYTF.